The TCR beta chain described here comes from a study of T cell responses to AZD1222 COVID-19 vaccine. Study details: Second doses were pooled across both intervals (about 4 or about 12 weeks).

A remark on this clone: What it recognizes is unknown.

General study results and limits: Following two doses of AZD1222, Spike-specific TCR breadth and depth rose. It should be noted that donors were predominantly white British and more often female, and clonal diversity was possibly underestimated.

Germline-derived CDR1 and CDR2 are SGHVS and FQNEAQ. V was shortened by 4 bases and J by 14 bases, with 19 bases between the two germline ends. The CDR3 is 13 amino acids. The protocol was immunoSEQ multiplex PCR, while the TCRdb copy is restricted to in-frame clones and leaves out a portion. The sample consists of some 140,000 clones, 90% of them appearing once. J is TRBJ2-3 and V is TRBV7-8; the D gene is possibly TRBD1 (6 bases). The receptor comes from an adult in good health. Sequences were derived from peripheral blood, sampled on day 0 of AZD1222 vaccination. CDR3 DNA sequence: TGTGCCAGCAGCTCCCCCGGGACAAACAAGGCGTATTTT. This encodes CASSSPGTNKAYF.